The subject of this entry is one TCR beta chain. Its target is not known. TCRdb passed the 5' RACE reads through MiXCR, listing each CDR3 protein once. The sample holds 24,000 or so distinct CDR3 sequences, 8.8% seen once. These data come from a study of spatial heterogeneity in lung cancer. General study findings and limits: Tumor mutation counts were tracked by expanded intratumoral alpha and beta TCR counts.

Trimming stripped 5 bases from V and 0 bases from J, with 11 bases between. Germline CDR1 KGHSH, CDR2 LQKENI. This CDR3 contains 15 residues. Time point indicated: sample taken at primary tumor resection. Samples were obtained from about 75 donors, all untreated early-stage non-small cell lung cancer patients. Sequencing covered unsorted whole RNA taken from tumor, nontumor lung or frozen PBMC. Specimen: lung tumor tissue, collected at surgery. The chain is built from TRBV18 and TRBJ1-5; perhaps TRBD1 as D (6 bases). This receptor was obtained from a male donor with early-stage non-small cell lung cancer. The CDR3 DNA reads as TGTGCCAGCTCAGATGGGGGCTCTAGCAATCAGCCCCAGCATTTT. Its translation: CASSDGGSSNQPQHF.